This T cell receptor beta chain was retrieved from a study of blood T cells in healthy people across ages. Study outcomes and limitations: A roughly linear fall in TCR beta diversity per million T cells was seen with increasing age. Long-lived donors exceeded aged donors in naive CD4+ cells and diversity.

The V gene end was trimmed by 7 bases and the J gene end by 2 bases; junction bases not matched to a gene: 6. Per germline, CDR1 SGHTA and CDR2 FQGNSA. The CDR3 runs 14 residues. Per-sample yields of isolated PBMCs were at least 6.5 million. It was with a sample-barcoded 5' primer and a J-beta primer mix that a second PCR of about 6 to 12 cycles was run. TCRdb reanalysed the 5' RACE reads using MiXCR and keeps one entry per CDR3 protein. The table has 650,000 to 1,000,000 distinct CDR3 sequences, 36% seen once. This clonotype appeared a few times. Antigen unknown. The sequenced sample consisted of blood. This sequence was found in a man aged 18 to 29 in good health. This rearrangement joins TRBV7-2 to TRBJ2-3; 7 positions match TRBD2. The chain's CDR3 is CASTGGTTTDTQYF. The DNA for the CDR3 is TGTGCCAGCACCGGGGGGACTACCACAGATACGCAGTATTTT.